The 32 T cell receptor beta chains presented below share a single source sample, sequenced in a study of glioma-infiltrating T cells. TCR alpha and beta CDR3 regions were amplified from RNA using iRepertoire nested multiplex PCR. Each CDR3 protein is one row after TCRdb ran MiXCR on the multiplex PCR reads. Of some 4,000 distinct CDR3 sequences in the sample, 20% to 25% were seen once. Sequencing was performed on glioma tissue, nonneoplastic brain tissue, or PBMCs (not recorded which). The receptor set was obtained from a human donor with low-grade glioma or glioblastoma, undergoing nonglioma brain surgery, or in good health (not recorded which).

A word on this clonotype: This may stem from a read error, because a much larger clone lies one nucleotide away. The rearrangement joins TRBV5-4 to TRBJ1-1; TRBD1 aligns across 7 bases. The ends lost 4 bases at V and 0 bases at J; junction bases unmatched: 12. The germline gives CDR1 SGHNT, CDR2 YYREEE (reference sequence). There are 17 residues in the CDR3. CDR3 sequence reads: CASSTEEGAPLNTEAFF. The CDR3 DNA reads TGTGCCAGCAGCACCGAGGAGGGGGCACCACTGAACACTGAAGCTTTCTTT. Full variable domain (rest looked up from reference TRBV5-4 and TRBJ1-1): ETGVTQSPTHLIKTRGQQVTLRCSSQSGHNTVSWYQQALGQGPQFIFQYYREEENGRGNFPPRFSGLQFPNYSSELNVNALELDDSALYLCASSTEEGAPLNTEAFFGQGTRLTVV.

This clonotype was counted between two and nine times. A much larger clone lies a single base off, so this may be a read error. The chain is built from TRBV2 and TRBJ2-1; D unresolved. The CDR3 runs to 12 residues. Trimming took off 11 bases at V and 8 bases at J, with 16 bases between the two ends. CDR1 and CDR2 from the germline V gene are SNHLY and FYNNEI. The CDR3 here is CAGITATYEQFF. CDR3 sequence (DNA): TGTGCCGGCATCACGGCGACATATGAGCAGTTCTTC.

This clonotype was seen at least ten times. The rearrangement links TRBV5-4 to TRBJ2-3, with TRBD2 identical over 15 bases. V lost 0 bases to trimming and J lost 0 bases; unmatched junction nucleotides: 2. In germline, CDR1 is SGHNT, CDR2 YYREEE (reference sequence). The CDR3 is 18 amino acids. CDR3 in amino acids: CASSLGTSGGGSTDTQYF. In nucleotides, the CDR3 is TGTGCCAGCAGCTTGGGGACTAGCGGGGGGGGTAGCACAGATACGCAGTATTTT. The whole variable domain, remainder taken from reference TRBV5-4 and TRBJ2-3, is ETGVTQSPTHLIKTRGQQVTLRCSSQSGHNTVSWYQQALGQGPQFIFQYYREEENGRGNFPPRFSGLQFPNYSSELNVNALELDDSALYLCASSLGTSGGGSTDTQYFGPGTRLTVL.

In this sample, this clonotype turned up many times. The chain joins TRBV19 to TRBJ1-5; D possibly corresponds to TRBD1 (6 bases). The V end lost 2 bases, the J end lost 3 bases, and 11 bases lay between the germline ends. The CDR3 is 15 amino acids. The germline V gene has CDR1 LNHDA and CDR2 SQIVND (reference sequence). CDR3 sequence (DNA): TGTGCCAGTAGTATACGGACAGCCTACAATCAGCCCCAGCATTTT. Translating it yields CASSIRTAYNQPQHF.

The V gene is TRBV25-1, the J gene TRBJ1-2; D not resolved. The CDR3 consists of 11 residues. Trimming removed 4 bases at V and 8 bases at J, with 8 bases between. The germline V gene encodes CDR1 MGHDK and CDR2 SYGVNS. In DNA form, the CDR3 reads TGTGCCAGCAGTGGACCGCGGGGCTACACCTTC. Translating gives CASSGPRGYTF.

Comment on this clonotype: The junction does not match germline at one end; this may be a read error. The chain joins TRBV20-1 to TRBJ1-1, with 7 bases lining up with TRBD1. The germline gives CDR1 DFQATT, CDR2 SNEGSKA (reference sequence). The CDR3 is made up of 10 amino acids. This chain's CDR3 is CSASGQRVLF. CDR3 coding DNA: TGCAGTGCTTCGGGACAGAGAGTTTTGTTT.

This clonotype is medium-sized in the sample. The chain has TRBV6-2 or TRBV6-3 and TRBJ2-7; D may correspond to TRBD1 or TRBD2 (5 bases each). This CDR3 has 13 amino acids. V was trimmed by 6 bases and J by 0 bases, leaving 9 bases between them. From germline, CDR1 is MNHEY and CDR2 SVGEGT. The CDR3 bases are TGTGCCAGCAGCCCGGGACGCTCCTACGAGCAGTACGTC. Amino acid sequence: CASSPGRSYEQYV.

This clonotype showed up many times. The chain uses TRBV19 and TRBJ2-5; D possibly uses TRBD1 or TRBD2 (5 bases each). The V gene's germline CDR1 is LNHDA and CDR2 SQIVND (reference sequence). Trimming cost V 2 bases and J 4 bases, with 11 bases left between them. CDR3 size: 14 residues. In DNA, the CDR3 is TGTGCCAGTAGTATAACCGGGGCCAGAGAGACCCAGTACTTC. This gives the protein CASSITGARETQYF. Supplemented by reference TRBV19 and TRBJ2-5, the full variable domain reads DGGITQSPKYLFRKEGQNVTLSCEQNLNHDAMYWYRQDPGQGLRLIYYSQIVNDFQKGDIAEGYSVSREKKESFPLTVTSAQKNPTAFYLCASSITGARETQYFGPGTRLLVL.

As concerns this clonotype: The missing conserved phenylalanine or tryptophan at the end of this CDR3 makes a read error likely. The limits of the CDR3 on the DNA are not certain, so only TCRdb's listed CDR3 is given. The rearrangement uses TRBV10-3 and TRBJ2-1; the table's D call of TRBD1 was not tested on the DNA. The length of the CDR3 is 12 amino acids, counting both ends. CDR1 is ENHRY, CDR2 SYGVKD, per germline. CDR3: CAISNPDFTMVS.

In its sample, this clonotype is medium-sized. This chain links TRBV28 with TRBJ1-1; D call uncertain. This CDR3 is built from 12 residues. Germline V gene data show CDR1 as MDHEN and CDR2 as SYDVKM. The germline V and J ends were trimmed by 5 bases and 4 bases, with 8 bases remaining between them. CDR3 protein: CASSTIATEAFF. CDR3 sequence (DNA): TGTGCCAGCAGTACGATTGCCACTGAAGCTTTCTTT.

This clonotype was detected ten times or more. This chain uses TRBV10-3 with TRBJ2-3; 7 bases are shared with TRBD2. CDR3 length: 15 amino acids. Unmatched junction bases numbered 2, after V lost 2 bases and J lost 0 bases. Germline V lookup: CDR1 ENHRY, CDR2 SYGVKD. The CDR3 region is CAISEPGGSTDTQYF. In DNA, the CDR3 is TGTGCCATCAGTGAGCCGGGGGGAAGCACAGATACGCAGTATTTT.

The J gene is TRBJ1-1, the V gene TRBV20-1; 7 bases line up with TRBD1. From germline, CDR1 is DFQATT and CDR2 SNEGSKA (reference sequence). V gave up 7 bases and J gave up 2 bases; unmatched junction bases: 13. This CDR3 is 15 amino acids long. The CDR3 coding sequence is TGCAGTGAGAGAGACGGACAGGCATACAACACTGAAGCTTTCTTT. Residues: CSERDGQAYNTEAFF.

This clonotype rates as medium-sized. The chain employs TRBV27 and TRBJ2-5; the D is unclear. The CDR3 length is 13 residues. V was pared by 4 bases and J by 4 bases, with 10 bases between. Germline CDR1 is MNHEY and CDR2 is SMNVEV (reference sequence). CDR3: CASSWPFGETQYF. CDR3 sequence (DNA): TGTGCCAGCAGTTGGCCGTTCGGAGAGACCCAGTACTTC.

By share of the sample, this clonotype is medium-sized. The chain combines TRBV20-1 with TRBJ2-1; TRBD1 matches 9 bases. V was clipped by 1 base and J by 7 bases; unmatched bases: 11. Germline lookup yields CDR1 DFQATT and CDR2 SNEGSKA (reference sequence). The CDR3 contains 16 residues. In DNA form, the CDR3 reads TGCAGTGCTAGAGGGCACCGGGACAGGGTTAAGAATGAGCAGTTCTTC. Amino acids: CSARGHRDRVKNEQFF.

This clonotype ranks as medium-sized (0.01 to 0.1%). The rearrangement joins TRBV20-1 to TRBJ1-1; 7 nucleotides match TRBD1. V lost 5 bases to trimming and J lost 10 bases; unmatched junction nucleotides: 4. The CDR3 extends over 10 amino acids. The germline V gene has CDR1 DFQATT and CDR2 SNEGSKA (reference sequence). CDR3 in amino acids: CSASGQRAFF. The CDR3 DNA reads TGCAGTGCTTCGGGACAGAGAGCTTTCTTT.

This chain connects TRBV29-1 to TRBJ2-1; the D is unclear. The CDR3 sequence is 12 residues long. Deletions cut 3 bases from V and 8 bases from J, with 11 bases between. Germline V gene lookup returns CDR1 SQVTM and CDR2 ANQGSEA. CDR3 sequence (DNA): TGCAGCGTTGATATAGTGGGCGATGAGCAGTTCTTC. Protein sequence: CSVDIVGDEQFF.

With regard to this clonotype: An end of the junction does not agree with germline; a read error may underlie this. This chain links TRBV4-1 with TRBJ2-5; tentatively, D is TRBD2 (7 bases). CDR3 length: 16 amino acids. Germline V gene data show CDR1 as MGHRA and CDR2 as YSYEKL. The CDR3 is CASSQDLSGGQESQYF. The CDR3 DNA follows: TGCGCCAGCAGTCAAGATCTTTCGGGGGGCCAGGAAAGCCAGTACTTC.

This sequence joins TRBV11-2 and TRBJ2-5, with D hard to call. Germline-derived CDR1 and CDR2 are SGHAT and FQNNGV. Trimming took off 5 bases at V and 4 bases at J, with 8 bases between the two ends. The CDR3 loop spans 12 amino acids. The CDR3 region is CASSLGPETQYF. In DNA form, the CDR3 reads TGTGCCAGCAGCCTAGGTCCAGAGACCCAGTACTTC.

The rearrangement joins TRBV6-5 to TRBJ2-7; a possible D gene is TRBD2 (5 bases). CDR3 length: 13 amino acids. V dropped 2 bases and J dropped 6 bases, with 11 bases sitting between them. Germline V gene lookup returns CDR1 MNHEY and CDR2 SVGAGI. CDR3 protein: CASSYDGVSEQYF. The CDR3 DNA is TGTGCCAGCAGTTACGACGGGGTTTCCGAGCAGTACTTC.

The gene calls are TRBV29-1 and TRBJ2-2, with D possibly being TRBD1 (5 bases). This CDR3 contains 13 residues. V was pared by 4 bases and J by 1 base, with 7 bases between. Germline V gene data show CDR1 as SQVTM and CDR2 as ANQGSEA. The CDR3 loop reads CSVVRGNTGELFF. CDR3 coding DNA: TGCAGCGTTGTAAGGGGGAACACCGGGGAGCTGTTTTTT.

This clonotype is medium-sized by share. The gene calls are TRBV10-2 and TRBJ2-5, with 10 positions matching TRBD2. V lost 7 bases to trimming and J lost 3 bases; unmatched junction nucleotides: 8. Germline V gene lookup returns CDR1 WSHSY and CDR2 SAAADI. The CDR3 is made up of 15 amino acids. The CDR3 nucleotides read TGCGCCAGCAAAAAGAGCGGGGGGGCCGAAGAGACCCAGTACTTC. Amino acids: CASKKSGGAEETQYF.

By share, this clonotype ranks as large. This chain links TRBV27 with TRBJ2-5; D call uncertain. V was shortened by 5 bases and J by 2 bases, with 15 bases between the two germline ends. This CDR3 contains 15 residues. Germline CDR1 and CDR2: MNHEY and SMNVEV (reference sequence). CDR3 sequence: CASSLGPTQQETQYF. For the CDR3, the DNA is TGTGCCAGCAGTCTAGGCCCTACCCAACAAGAGACCCAGTACTTC.

By proportion, this clonotype is medium-sized. V is TRBV6-6 and J is TRBJ2-3; 7 bases match TRBD1. V shed 0 bases and J 1 base; nucleotides not matched to a gene: 1. Germline lookup yields CDR1 MNHNY and CDR2 SVGAGI (reference sequence). This CDR3 has 15 amino acids. The CDR3 protein is CASSYSGTGTDTQYF. The CDR3 DNA sequence: TGTGCCAGCAGTTACTCCGGGACAGGCACAGATACGCAGTATTTT.

This clonotype was detected many times. V gene TRBV5-1 combines with J gene TRBJ2-3, with unresolved D. This CDR3 contains 15 residues. From germline, CDR1 is SGHRS and CDR2 YFSETQ. Trimming took off 0 bases at V and 2 bases at J, with 10 bases between the two ends. CDR3 sequence reads: CASSLGRWDTDTQYF. The CDR3 region has the DNA TGCGCCAGCAGCTTGGGCAGGTGGGACACAGATACGCAGTATTTT.

The rearrangement joins TRBV29-1 to TRBJ2-3; no clear D gene. V was pared by 0 bases and J by 6 bases, with 7 bases between. Germline V gives CDR1 SQVTM, CDR2 ANQGSEA. The CDR3 spans 12 residues. In DNA, the CDR3 is TGCAGCGTTGAAGAACTAACTGATACGCAGTATTTT. It encodes CSVEELTDTQYF.

This clonotype was found many times. The chain has TRBV10-2 and TRBJ2-2; D ambiguous. This CDR3 has 14 residues. The V and J ends lost 2 bases and 0 bases respectively, with 4 bases between them. The germline V gene has CDR1 WSHSY and CDR2 SAAADI. CDR3 amino acids: CASSEGPNTGELFF. In DNA, the CDR3 is TGCGCCAGCAGTGAGGGACCGAACACCGGGGAGCTGTTTTTT.

V and J are TRBV2 and TRBJ1-5; 7 bases line up with TRBD1. Per germline, CDR1 SNHLY and CDR2 FYNNEI. V dropped 6 bases and J dropped 3; count of bases not matched to a gene: 2. The CDR3 sequence is 13 residues long. The CDR3 here is CASRRGHNQPQHF. The CDR3 DNA reads as TGTGCCAGCAGGAGGGGGCACAATCAGCCCCAGCATTTT.

This clonotype is categorized as medium-sized. V usage is TRBV3-1 and J usage is TRBJ2-5; the D is unclear. Trimming pared 7 bases from V and 2 bases from J, leaving 5 bases between. In germline, CDR1 is LGHDT, CDR2 YNNKEL (reference sequence). The CDR3 length is 11 residues. In DNA form, the CDR3 reads TGTGCCAGCAACCATCAAGAGACCCAGTACTTC. This sequence encodes CASNHQETQYF.

This clonotype was found many times. V and J are TRBV9 and TRBJ2-5, with D possibly being TRBD1 or TRBD2 (6 bases each). The CDR3 consists of 15 residues. The germline gives CDR1 SGDLS, CDR2 YYNGEE. V lost 0 bases, J lost 5 bases, and 14 bases lay in between. This CDR3 is CASSVGLVGGETQYF. The CDR3 DNA is TGTGCCAGCAGCGTAGGACTGGTAGGGGGGGAGACCCAGTACTTC.

This clonotype rates as medium-sized. DNA of the CDR3: TGCAGTGCTAGAGATCCTCTAGCGGGGGAATCAGATACGCAGTATTTT. Translated: CSARDPLAGESDTQYF. This chain uses TRBV20-1 with TRBJ2-3, with 10 bases matching TRBD2. CDR1 is DFQATT and CDR2 is SNEGSKA in the germline V gene (reference sequence). The CDR3 extends over 16 amino acids. J was trimmed by 4 bases and V by 0 bases; bases with no gene match: 7.

This clonotype has ten or more counts. The chain couples TRBV24-1 to TRBJ2-1, with D perhaps TRBD1 or TRBD2 (6 bases each). Per germline, CDR1 KGHDR and CDR2 SFDVKD. The CDR3 has 16 residues. Deletions cut 4 bases from V and 7 bases from J, with 19 bases between. In DNA, the CDR3 is TGTGCCACCAGTGACCCCGGGCGGGGTCAGGGGAATGAGCAGTTCTTC. This sequence encodes CATSDPGRGQGNEQFF.

In its sample, this clonotype is medium-sized. The CDR3 loop reads CASSLSVQETQYF. CDR3 sequence (DNA): TGTGCCAGCAGCTTAAGCGTCCAAGAGACCCAGTACTTC. The chain links TRBV7-2 to TRBJ2-5; no definite D call. CDR1 SGHTA and CDR2 FQGNSA come from the germline V gene. CDR3 size: 13 residues. Trimming took off 2 bases at V and 1 base at J, with 5 bases between the two ends. The variable domain in full, completed from reference TRBV7-2 and TRBJ2-5, reads GAGVSQSPSNKVTEKGKDVELRCDPISGHTALYWYRQSLGQGLEFLIYFQGNSAPDKSGLPSDRFSAERTGGSVSTLTIQRTQQEDSAVYLCASSLSVQETQYFGPGTRLLVL.